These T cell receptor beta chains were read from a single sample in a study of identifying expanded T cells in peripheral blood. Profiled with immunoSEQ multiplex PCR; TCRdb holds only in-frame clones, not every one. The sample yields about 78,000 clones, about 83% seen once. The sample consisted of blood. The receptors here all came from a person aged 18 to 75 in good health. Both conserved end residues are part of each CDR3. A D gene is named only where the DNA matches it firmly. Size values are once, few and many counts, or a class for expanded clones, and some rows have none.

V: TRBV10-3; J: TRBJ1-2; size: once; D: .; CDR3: CAITTGNGYTF; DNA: TGTGCCATCACAACAGGGAATGGCTACACCTTC
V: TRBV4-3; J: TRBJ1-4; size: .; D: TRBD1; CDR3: CASSQSPGQGAILNEKLFF; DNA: TGCGCCAGCAGCCAATCTCCGGGACAGGGGGCGATACTTAATGAAAAACTGTTTTTT
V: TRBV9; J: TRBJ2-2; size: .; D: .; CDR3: CASSVRGLAETGELFF; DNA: TGTGCCAGCAGCGTAAGGGGGCTAGCGGAAACCGGGGAGCTGTTTTTT
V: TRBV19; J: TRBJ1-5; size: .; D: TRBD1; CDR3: CASCQGAIGNQPQHF; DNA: TGTGCCAGTTGTCAGGGGGCGATCGGCAATCAGCCCCAGCATTTT
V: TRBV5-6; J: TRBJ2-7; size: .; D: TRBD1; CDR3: CASSVDRLNEQYF; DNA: TGTGCCAGCAGCGTGGACAGGTTGAACGAGCAGTACTTC
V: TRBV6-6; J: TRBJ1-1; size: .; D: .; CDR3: CATRGGLEMNTEAFF; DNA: TGTGCCACACGGGGAGGGCTAGAGATGAACACTGAAGCTTTCTTT
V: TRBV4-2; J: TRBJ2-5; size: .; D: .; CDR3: CASSHYPEETQYF; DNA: TGTGCCAGCAGCCATTACCCGGAAGAGACCCAGTACTTC
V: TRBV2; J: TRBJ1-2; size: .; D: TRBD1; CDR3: CASSSGGILGYTF; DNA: TGTGCCAGCAGTTCAGGGGGCATTTTGGGCTACACCTTC
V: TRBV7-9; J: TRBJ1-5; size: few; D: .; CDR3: CASSWAPQHF; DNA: TGTGCCAGCAGCTGGGCGCCCCAGCATTTT
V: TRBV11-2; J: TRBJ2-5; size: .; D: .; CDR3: CASSLEGPGSQYF; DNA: TGTGCCAGCAGTTTGGAAGGGCCGGGGTCCCAGTACTTC
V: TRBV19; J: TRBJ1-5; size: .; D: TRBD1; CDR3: CASSNKGQGDNQPQHF; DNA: TGTGCCAGTAGTAACAAAGGACAGGGGGACAATCAGCCCCAGCATTTT
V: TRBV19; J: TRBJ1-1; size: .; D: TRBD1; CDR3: CASRPGTGGYEAFF; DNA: TGTGCCAGTAGACCCGGGACAGGGGGTTACGAAGCTTTCTTT
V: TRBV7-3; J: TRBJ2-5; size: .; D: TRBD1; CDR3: CASSPLQGARETQYF; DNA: TGTGCCAGCAGCCCACTACAGGGGGCGCGGGAGACCCAGTACTTC
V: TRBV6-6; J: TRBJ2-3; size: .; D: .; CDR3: CASSYPADTQYF; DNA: TGTGCCAGCAGTTATCCCGCAGATACGCAGTATTTT
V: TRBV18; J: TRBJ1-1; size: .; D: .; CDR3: CASDTAGSTEAFF; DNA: TGTGCCAGTGATACGGCAGGGAGCACTGAAGCTTTCTTT
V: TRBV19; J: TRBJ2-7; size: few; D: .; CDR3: CASSIASTSEQYF; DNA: TGTGCCAGTAGTATAGCTTCGACTAGCGAGCAGTACTTC
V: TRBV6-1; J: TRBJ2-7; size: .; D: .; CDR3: CASERGSHEQYF; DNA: TGTGCCAGCGAGAGGGGTAGCCACGAGCAGTACTTC
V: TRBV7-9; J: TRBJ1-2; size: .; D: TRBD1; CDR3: CASSGDRELDYGYTF; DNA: TGTGCCAGCAGCGGGGACAGGGAGCTCGACTATGGCTACACCTTC
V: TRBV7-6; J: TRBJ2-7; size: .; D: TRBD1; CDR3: CASSQEPGQGYYEQYF; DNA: TGTGCCAGCAGCCAGGAACCGGGACAGGGGTATTACGAGCAGTACTTC
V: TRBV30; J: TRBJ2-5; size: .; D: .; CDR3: CAWSLVGETQYF; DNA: TGTGCCTGGTCTCTGGTCGGGGAGACCCAGTACTTC
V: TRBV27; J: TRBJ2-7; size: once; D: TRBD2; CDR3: CASSLSPSGSLYEQYF; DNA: TGTGCCAGCAGTTTATCCCCTAGCGGGAGTCTCTACGAGCAGTACTTC
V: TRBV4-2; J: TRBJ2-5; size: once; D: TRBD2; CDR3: CASSQESAGQETQYF; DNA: TGTGCCAGCAGCCAAGAGTCAGCGGGACAAGAGACCCAGTACTTC
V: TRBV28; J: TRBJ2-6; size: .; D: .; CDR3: CASSLLGNSGANVLTF; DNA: TGTGCCAGCAGTTTACTGGGGAACTCTGGGGCCAACGTCCTGACTTTC
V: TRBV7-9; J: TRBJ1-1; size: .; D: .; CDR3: CASSSGQINTEAFF; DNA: TGTGCCAGCAGTTCCGGACAGATAAACACTGAAGCTTTCTTT
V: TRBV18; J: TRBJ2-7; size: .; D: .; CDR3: CASSPNSGQPPRLREQYF; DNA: TGTGCCAGCTCACCGAACAGTGGACAGCCTCCTCGACTTAGGGAGCAGTACTTC
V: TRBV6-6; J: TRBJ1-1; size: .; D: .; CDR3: CASSYNRNTEAFF; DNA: TGTGCCAGCAGTTACAACAGGAACACTGAAGCTTTCTTT
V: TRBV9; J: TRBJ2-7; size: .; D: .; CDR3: CASSVEPQGRGYEQYF; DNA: TGTGCCAGCAGCGTAGAGCCCCAGGGTAGAGGCTACGAGCAGTACTTC
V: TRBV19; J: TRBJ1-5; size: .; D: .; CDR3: CASSTQTGLNGNQPQHF; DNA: TGTGCCAGTAGTACCCAAACAGGATTGAATGGCAATCAGCCCCAGCATTTT
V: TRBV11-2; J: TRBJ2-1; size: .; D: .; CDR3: CASSLDVSPRLEQFF; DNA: TGTGCCAGCAGCTTAGATGTTAGCCCCCGCCTTGAGCAGTTCTTC